The source of this T cell receptor (beta chain) is a study of blood T cell repertoires in COVID-19. The method was immunoSEQ multiplex PCR; TCRdb's version includes in-frame clones alone and lacks a portion of them. The sample carries hundreds of thousands of clones, just under 90% recorded once. There are 16 residues in the CDR3. The V segment lost 4 bases and the J segment 0 bases; nucleotides outside the gene matches: 8. The germline gives CDR1 MNHEY, CDR2 SVGAGI. The source material was PBMCs or T cells enriched from blood (not recorded which). The chain employs TRBV6-5 and TRBJ2-7; 8 positions agree with TRBD2. The sequence was collected from a man aged 30-40 years who had recovered from COVID-19. CDR3 in amino acids: CASSSIAGRSSYEQYF. The CDR3 nucleotides read TGTGCCAGCAGTTCCATAGCGGGAAGAAGCTCCTACGAGCAGTACTTC.